The entry below gives a single TCR beta chain sequence along with its context. The sample originates from a study of OX40 agonist ivuxolimab in advanced cancers. Repertoires were generated with immunoSEQ multiplex PCR, while TCRdb's copy carries only in-frame clones and drops some. The table has about 73,000 clones, about nine tenths seen once; the top ten hold 10% to 11%. This CDR3 is 16 amino acids long. V gave up 4 bases and J gave up 1 base, with 16 bases separating them. Germline V gene data show CDR1 as MNHEY and CDR2 as SMNVEV (reference sequence). This sequence originates from an adult with an advanced solid tumor such as melanoma, head and neck, liver or kidney cancer. The starting material was CD4+ or CD8+ T cells sorted from blood, obtained in a trial of the OX40 agonist ivuxolimab. This rearrangement joins TRBV27 to TRBJ1-2, with D maybe TRBD1 (5 bases). CDR3 bases: TGTGCCAGCAGTTCCCTCGGACACTTCCTTAACTATGGCTACACCTTC. As protein: CASSSLGHFLNYGYTF.